A selection of T cell receptor beta chains follows, all from one sample in a study of blood T cell repertoires in COVID-19. Assay: immunoSEQ multiplex PCR; the TCRdb copy retains only in-frame clones and omits some. The table lists about 410,000 clones, approximately 90% of them singletons. Material: peripheral blood. The receptor set was obtained from a woman between 40 and 50 years old with COVID-19, enrolled during active disease. Both conserved end residues are part of each CDR3. Each record gives: D gene, V gene, J gene, CDR3 DNA, CDR3 protein. D genes are given only for firm matches.

TRBD1	TRBV6-1	TRBJ1-2	TGTGCCAGCAGCTTACGGGGACAGGGTCTCGAGGGCTACACCTTC	CASSLRGQGLEGYTF
.	TRBV3-1/TRBV3-2	TRBJ1-1	TGTGCCAGCAGCCAAGAAGAGGGAGAGATTGCTGAAGCTTTCTTT	CASSQEEGEIAEAFF
TRBD1	TRBV28	TRBJ1-2	TGTGCCAGCAGTCCAGGGACAGGGGGCTGGGATGGCTACACCTTC	CASSPGTGGWDGYTF
.	TRBV29-1	TRBJ1-1	TGCAGCGTTGAAGATGTAGCTCTCATGAACACTGAAGCTTTCTTT	CSVEDVALMNTEAFF
.	TRBV5-6	TRBJ1-6	TGTGCCAGCAGCTTGGTGGTCAGATCACCCCTCCACTTT	CASSLVVRSPLHF
.	TRBV10-3	TRBJ1-4	TGTGCCATCAGTGACCCTCGGGAGGGGGGTGAAAAACTGTTTTTT	CAISDPREGGEKLFF
.	TRBV5-4	TRBJ2-6	TGTGCCAGCAGCTTCTCCCCAGGGGTAGCTGGGGCCAACGTCCTGACTTTC	CASSFSPGVAGANVLTF
TRBD2	TRBV6-2/TRBV6-3	TRBJ2-3	TGTGCCAGCAGTTCCGGACTAGCGGGAAGAGATACGCAGTATTTT	CASSSGLAGRDTQYF
.	TRBV5-1	TRBJ2-7	TGCGCCAGCAGCTTGGTGAACAGTGGATCCTACGAGCAGTACTTC	CASSLVNSGSYEQYF
TRBD1	TRBV4-1	TRBJ2-7	TGCGCCAGCAGCCGAGGGACAGTATACGAGCAGTACTTC	CASSRGTVYEQYF
.	TRBV15	TRBJ2-3	TGTGCCACCTACTCGGGGGAGAAACTAACCACAGATACGCAGTATTTT	CATYSGEKLTTDTQYF
.	TRBV5-1	TRBJ2-3	TGCGCCAGCAGCCTACGGGGGATGGGGACAGATACGCAGTATTTT	CASSLRGMGTDTQYF
TRBD1	TRBV19	TRBJ2-4	TGTGCCAGTATTCAGACAGGGACAGAAAAAAACATTCAGTACTTC	CASIQTGTEKNIQYF
.	TRBV7-9	TRBJ1-2	TGTGCCAGCAGCTTGGGGCAACACATGAGTTACCACACCTTC	CASSLGQHMSYHTF
.	TRBV7-2	TRBJ1-1	TGTGCCAGCAGCGCGCAGGGATTCACTGAAGCTTTCTTT	CASSAQGFTEAFF
TRBD2	TRBV5-4	TRBJ2-1	TGTGCCATCCGACTAGCCCTTCGAGGTGAGCAGTTCTTC	CAIRLALRGEQFF
TRBD1	TRBV28	TRBJ2-2	TGTGCCAGCAGTACTAGTGGGACAGGGGGCATCGGGGAGCTGTTTTTT	CASSTSGTGGIGELFF